These 9 T cell receptor beta chains share one sample of origin, sequenced in a study of T cell responses to AZD1222 COVID-19 vaccine. TCRdb's copy holds only in-frame clones and misses some; the assay was immunoSEQ multiplex PCR. This sample has about 140,000 clones, with under 95% found just once. The source was peripheral blood, collected on day 0 of AZD1222 vaccination. The receptors here all came from an adult in good health.

The chain has TRBV4-1 and TRBJ1-1; 7 nucleotides line up with TRBD1. Germline V gene data show CDR1 as MGHRA and CDR2 as YSYEKL. This CDR3 comprises 19 residues. After removal of 4 bases from V and 1 base from J, the junction contained 18 bases not matched to a gene. The CDR3 spells CASSLTPAEGRQGNTEAFF. The DNA of the CDR3 is TGCGCCAGCAGCCTCACGCCGGCCGAGGGGCGACAGGGGAACACTGAAGCTTTCTTT.

This sequence joins TRBV5-4 and TRBJ2-1; D not resolved. Trimming stripped 3 bases from V and 7 bases from J, with 8 bases between. The CDR3 runs 12 residues. Germline V CDR1 and CDR2: SGHNT, YYREEE (reference sequence). CDR3 sequence reads: CASSSVRNEQFF. In DNA, the CDR3 is TGTGCCAGCAGCTCGGTTAGGAATGAGCAGTTCTTC.

The V and J genes are TRBV30 and TRBJ1-1; TRBD1 agrees at 8 bases. The germline gives CDR1 GTSNPN, CDR2 SVGIG (reference sequence). Losses at the gene ends were 8 bases for V and 7 bases for J; bases not matched to a gene: 9. This CDR3 is 12 amino acids long. The CDR3 is CAGRGRGGEAFF. CDR3 bases: TGTGCCGGCAGGGGGCGCGGGGGTGAAGCTTTCTTT.

This clone has only one observation. Here the CDR3 reads CSAQGGEPQHF. The CDR3 nucleotides are TGCAGTGCCCAGGGCGGGGAGCCCCAGCATTTT. The V and J genes are TRBV20-1 and TRBJ1-5, with D maybe TRBD1 (5 bases). There are 11 residues in the CDR3. The V end was cut by 6 bases, the J end by 8 bases, with 11 bases between. Looked up from germline, CDR1 is DFQATT and CDR2 is SNEGSKA (reference sequence).

V usage is TRBV7-2 and J usage is TRBJ1-1; tentatively, D is TRBD1 (5 bases). The CDR3 is made up of 13 amino acids. Trimming took off 5 bases at V and 11 bases at J, with 18 bases between the two ends. Germline assignment: CDR1 SGHTA and CDR2 FQGNSA. The CDR3 region is CASSHTPGKEAFF. DNA of the CDR3: TGTGCCAGCAGCCACACCCCAGGGAAAGAGGCTTTCTTT.

V is TRBV7-7 and J is TRBJ2-2; 10 nucleotides match TRBD2. This CDR3 region has 17 residues. From germline, CDR1 is SSHAT and CDR2 FNYEAQ (reference sequence). V lost 1 base, J lost 4 bases, and 6 bases stayed unmatched. CDR3 bases: TGTGCCAGCAGCTTAGTGAGCGGGAGGGCCGCCACCGGGGAGCTGTTTTTT. Protein sequence: CASSLVSGRAATGELFF. The variable domain in full, completed from reference TRBV7-7 and TRBJ2-2, reads GAGVSQSPRYKVTKRGQDVTLRCDPISSHATLYWYQQALGQGPEFLTYFNYEAQPDKSGLPSDRFSAERPEGSISTLTIQRTEQRDSAMYRCASSLVSGRAATGELFFGEGSRLTVL.

V is TRBV4-2 and J is TRBJ2-1; a weak D match, TRBD1 (5 bases). From germline, CDR1 is LGHNA and CDR2 YNFKEQ. The CDR3 has 14 residues. Trimming shortened V by 3 bases and J by 8 bases, and 14 bases separated the two germline ends. The CDR3 bases are TGTGCCAGCAGCCAGGAAAGGGGAACCGATGAGCAGTTCTTC. This translates into CASSQERGTDEQFF.

The gene calls are TRBV5-1 and TRBJ1-5, with D unresolved. CDR1 and CDR2 from the germline V gene are SGHRS and YFSETQ. This CDR3 is built from 13 residues. Trimming cost V 4 bases and J 5 bases, with 10 bases left between them. DNA of the CDR3: TGCGCCAGCAGCATAGAACGGGATCAGCCCCAGCATTTT. Its protein product is CASSIERDQPQHF.

The rearrangement links TRBV6-6 to TRBJ1-4, with TRBD1 as a possible D gene (6 bases). CDR3 length equals 14 residues. V dropped 2 bases and J dropped 8 bases, with 12 bases sitting between them. Germline V gene data show CDR1 as MNHNY and CDR2 as SVGAGI (reference sequence). Here the CDR3 reads CASSYPGAGEKLFF. The DNA for the CDR3 is TGTGCCAGCAGTTACCCAGGGGCGGGCGAAAAACTGTTTTTT.